Described below is a single TCR beta chain sequence and its context. Assay: immunoSEQ multiplex PCR; the TCRdb copy retains only in-frame clones and omits some. The sample holds about 380,000 clones; just over 95% are singletons and the top ten take more than 0.3%. V was pared by 0 bases and J by 1 base, with 8 bases of the junction left unmatched. In germline, CDR1 is MRHNA, CDR2 SNTAGT. The CDR3 loop spans 19 amino acids. Each of the donors was a healthy adult who was HIV-negative and had not had a recent acute infection or vaccination. These data come from a study of shared clonotypes between healthy human individuals.

The chain has TRBV6-4 and TRBJ2-3, with 12 bases fitting TRBD2. The clonotype was recovered from a man aged 25 to 40 in good health. Material for sequencing was memory CD8+ T cells sorted from blood. Indicated subset: CD45RO+ cells pooled with CCR7-negative TemRA cells. The CDR3, as DNA: TGTGCCAGCAGTGACTCGAAGGCTAGCGGGAGGGCCGGCACAGATACGCAGTATTTT. Translating gives CASSDSKASGRAGTDTQYF.